The 5 T cell receptor beta chains in this list originate from one sample, sequenced in a study of molecular identifiers for immune sequencing clone quantification. TCRdb fed the PCR reads into MiXCR, producing one record per CDR3 protein. Of approximately 59,000 distinct CDR3 sequences in the sample, approximately 17% were seen once. Sequencing was carried out using naive CD8+ T cells from blood, with Jurkat cell RNA spiked in. The subset denotes: FACS-sorted CD8+CD4-CCR7+CD45RA+ naive T cells. The origin of the receptors is a human donor in good health. Some libraries in this study had Jurkat cell RNA spiked in.

With regard to this clonotype: Possible read error: a much larger clone is one base away. The chain joins TRBV2 to TRBJ2-7; D is unclear. Trimming took 5 bases from V and 2 from J, leaving 16 bases between them. CDR1 and CDR2 (germline): SNHLY, FYNNEI. The CDR3 has 15 residues. The CDR3 region has the DNA TGTGCCAGCAGTTACCGAGAAAGCTCCGCCTACGAGCAGTACTTC. Amino acids: CASSYRESSAYEQYF. Filled out from reference TRBV2 and TRBJ2-7, the complete variable domain reads EPEVTQTPSHQVTQMGQEVILRCVPISNHLYFYWYRQILGQKVEFLVSFYNNEISEKSEIFDDQFSVERPDGSNFTLKIRSTKLEDSAMYFCASSYRESSAYEQYFGPGTRLTVT.

This clonotype was counted ten times or more. V gene TRBV6-2 or TRBV6-3 combines with J gene TRBJ2-1, with TRBD2 matching 11 bases. The V gene end was trimmed by 8 bases and the J gene end by 4 bases; junction bases not matched to a gene: 13. Germline V gene lookup returns CDR1 MNHEY and CDR2 SVGEGT. The CDR3 is 17 residues long. The CDR3 DNA follows: TGTGCCAGCGCGCACGCCTCGGGACTAGCGGTGTACAATGAGCAGTTCTTC. It specifies CASAHASGLAVYNEQFF.

In its sample, this clonotype was seen many times. This chain connects TRBV27 to TRBJ1-5, with D uncertain. This CDR3 spans 15 amino acids. Germline V lookup: CDR1 MNHEY, CDR2 SMNVEV (reference sequence). V lost 4 bases to trimming and J lost 9 bases, with 19 bases between them. As DNA, the CDR3 is TGTGCCAGCAGTTCGATCCGGGATGATCTCTCGCCCCAGCATTTT. This gives the protein CASSSIRDDLSPQHF.

This clonotype was counted many times. This chain uses TRBV7-9 with TRBJ2-7, with 8 bases identical to TRBD1. Germline lookup yields CDR1 SEHNR and CDR2 FQNEAQ (reference sequence). This CDR3 is built from 15 residues. Trimming removed 6 bases from V and 7 bases from J; junction bases left unmatched: 14. The CDR3 sequence: CASRPDRAALGEQYF. CDR3 coding DNA: TGTGCCAGCAGACCGGACAGGGCGGCTTTGGGGGAGCAGTACTTC. Drawing the rest from reference TRBV7-9 and TRBJ2-7, the complete variable domain is DTGVSQNPRHKITKRGQNVTFRCDPISEHNRLYWYRQTLGQGPEFLTYFQNEAQLEKSRLLSDRFSAERPKGSFSTLEIQRTEQGDSAMYLCASRPDRAALGEQYFGPGTRLTVT.

On this clonotype itself: This may stem from a read error, because a much larger clone lies one nucleotide away. V is TRBV6-5 and J is TRBJ1-3, with a tentative D call TRBD1 (5 bases). From germline, CDR1 is MNHEY and CDR2 SVGAGI. The CDR3 extends over 20 amino acids. Between the trimmed V and J ends, which lost 6 bases and 8 bases, there was a span of 35 bases. The CDR3 spells CASSDVTLYPGGSMGDTIYF. DNA for the CDR3: TGTGCCAGCAGCGACGTAACCCTTTACCCGGGGGGGTCGATGGGAGACACCATATATTTT.